These 28 T cell receptor beta chains were all obtained from the same sample, sequenced in a study of neurological immune-mediated disorders. TCRdb passed the 5' RACE reads through MiXCR, listing each CDR3 protein once. The sample holds about 66,000 distinct CDR3 sequences, under 5% seen once. The sequenced material came from PBMCs. The source is a man younger than 45 with multiple sclerosis.

Ten or more counts support this clonotype. The chain is built from TRBV7-9 and TRBJ1-1; the D gene is possibly TRBD1 (6 bases). V lost 10 bases to trimming and J lost 1 base, with 13 bases between them. This CDR3 has 13 amino acids. In germline, CDR1 is SEHNR, CDR2 FQNEAQ (reference sequence). DNA for the CDR3: TGTGCCACCTCGCCCAGGGGGAACACTGAAGCTTTCTTT. This translates into CATSPRGNTEAFF.

The chain's CDR3 is CASSRLAELDEQYF. The CDR3 DNA reads as TGTGCCAGCAGTCGCCTAGCCGAGTTGGACGAGCAGTACTTC. The chain combines TRBV7-6 with TRBJ2-7; D perhaps matches TRBD2 (5 bases). Deletions cut 6 bases from V and 5 bases from J, with 17 bases between. The CDR3 length is 14 residues. The germline V gene encodes CDR1 SGHVS and CDR2 FNYEAQ. Together with reference TRBV7-6 and TRBJ2-7, the CDR3 gives the full variable domain: GAGVSQSPRYKVTKRGQDVALRCDPISGHVSLYWYRQALGQGPEFLTYFNYEAQQDKSGLPNDRFSAERPEGSISTLTIQRTEQRDSAMYRCASSRLAELDEQYFGPGTRLTVT.

This clonotype was counted only a few times. The genes are TRBV18 and TRBJ1-1; weak D call: TRBD1 (5 bases). V lost 3 bases to trimming and J lost 7 bases, with 12 bases between them. Germline loops: CDR1 KGHSH, CDR2 LQKENI. The CDR3 loop spans 13 amino acids. CDR3 protein: CASSPGTANEAFF. CDR3 sequence (DNA): TGTGCCAGCTCACCCGGGACCGCTAATGAAGCTTTCTTT. Full variable domain (rest looked up from reference TRBV18 and TRBJ1-1): NAGVMQNPRHLVRRRGQEARLRCSPMKGHSHVYWYRQLPEEGLKFMVYLQKENIIDESGMPKERFSAEFPKEGPSILRIQQVVRGDSAAYFCASSPGTANEAFFGQGTRLTVV.

The V and J genes are TRBV7-8 and TRBJ1-1; TRBD1 might be the D (5 bases). The germline V and J ends were trimmed by 1 base and 1 base, with 7 bases remaining between them. The CDR3 is 14 residues long. The germline V gene encodes CDR1 SGHVS and CDR2 FQNEAQ. The CDR3 spells CASSLGRANTEAFF. In nucleotides, the CDR3 is TGTGCCAGCAGCTTAGGCAGGGCGAACACTGAAGCTTTCTTT.

This clonotype was picked up many times. The chain couples TRBV9 to TRBJ2-1; 15 nucleotides line up with TRBD2. The CDR3 loop spans 18 amino acids. The germline V gene encodes CDR1 SGDLS and CDR2 YYNGEE. V shed 4 bases and J 5 bases; nucleotides not matched to a gene: 10. In DNA, the CDR3 is TGTGCCAGCAGCCCCGGACTAGCGGGGGGGCGGTACGACAATGAGCAGTTCTTC. It translates to CASSPGLAGGRYDNEQFF.

This clonotype was counted many times. The rearrangement joins TRBV7-8 to TRBJ2-3; D remains ambiguous. This CDR3 spans 12 amino acids. Trimming cost V 4 bases and J 6 bases, with 8 bases left between them. Germline assignment: CDR1 SGHVS and CDR2 FQNEAQ. The chain's CDR3 is CASSSVSDTQYF. For the CDR3, the DNA is TGTGCCAGCAGCTCAGTTTCGGATACGCAGTATTTT.

This clonotype was recorded a few times. V is TRBV3-1 and J is TRBJ1-2; no clear D gene. The CDR3 covers 15 residues. Germline V gene data show CDR1 as LGHDT and CDR2 as YNNKEL (reference sequence). V lost 0 bases, J lost 5 bases, and 13 bases lay in between. The CDR3 is CASSQEEGGRYGYTF. For the CDR3, the DNA is TGTGCCAGCAGCCAAGAAGAGGGAGGACGGTATGGCTACACCTTC.

The table lists this clonotype with many counts. The J gene is TRBJ2-3, the V gene TRBV7-9; D perhaps matches TRBD2 (5 bases). V lost 6 bases to trimming and J lost 0 bases, with 13 bases between them. Germline lookup yields CDR1 SEHNR and CDR2 FQNEAQ (reference sequence). The CDR3 contains 15 residues. CDR3 residues: CASRGVGASTDTQYF. The CDR3 DNA sequence: TGTGCCAGCAGGGGTGTGGGAGCTAGCACAGATACGCAGTATTTT.

This clonotype showed up many times. This chain connects TRBV20-1 to TRBJ1-1, with D possibly matching TRBD1 (5 bases). This CDR3 is 11 amino acids long. V was clipped by 1 base and J by 6 bases, with 6 bases between them. Germline loops: CDR1 DFQATT, CDR2 SNEGSKA (reference sequence). The CDR3 loop reads CSARGGAEAFF. The CDR3 nucleotides are TGCAGTGCTAGAGGGGGGGCTGAAGCTTTCTTT.

This clonotype was counted many times. V and J are TRBV9 and TRBJ2-1; D gene uncertain. V dropped 4 bases and J dropped 2 bases, with 7 bases sitting between them. The V gene's germline CDR1 is SGDLS and CDR2 YYNGEE. CDR3 length: 13 residues. This CDR3 reads CASSSRAYNEQFF. The CDR3 coding sequence is TGTGCCAGCAGCTCACGGGCCTACAATGAGCAGTTCTTC.

On this clonotype itself: No conserved phenylalanine or tryptophan is present at the end of the CDR3, so a read error is the likely explanation. The chain is built from TRBV2 and TRBJ1-2; possible D gene TRBD1, 6 bases. Trimming cost V 6 bases and J 4 bases, with 12 bases left between them. The CDR3 is made up of 13 amino acids. Germline CDR1 is SNHLY and CDR2 is FYNNEI. Written as DNA, the CDR3 is TGTGCCAGCAGGACAGGAGGGGGCTATGGCTACACCTAC. Its protein is CASRTGGGYGYTY.

This clonotype was seen many times. The rearrangement links TRBV3-1 to TRBJ1-1; D ambiguous. CDR3 length equals 14 residues. The V end lost 4 bases, the J end lost 5 bases, and 14 bases lay between the germline ends. The germline V gene encodes CDR1 LGHDT and CDR2 YNNKEL (reference sequence). CDR3 nucleotide sequence: TGTGCCAGCAGCCCCACGGACGGGAGGACTGAAGCTTTCTTT. This translates into CASSPTDGRTEAFF. Full variable domain (missing parts from reference TRBV3-1 and TRBJ1-1): DTAVSQTPKYLVTQMGNDKSIKCEQNLGHDTMYWYKQDSKKFLKIMFSYNNKELIINETVPNRFSPKSPDKAHLNLHINSLELGDSAVYFCASSPTDGRTEAFFGQGTRLTVV.

This clonotype was recorded at least ten times. The J gene is TRBJ1-1, the V gene TRBV4-1; tentatively, D is TRBD1 (5 bases). The CDR3 runs 15 residues. Trimming cost V 3 bases and J 5 bases, with 16 bases left between them. Germline V CDR1 and CDR2: MGHRA, YSYEKL. The CDR3 DNA reads as TGCGCCAGCAGCCAGCGCCAACAGGCAGGAACTGAAGCTTTCTTT. Residues: CASSQRQQAGTEAFF.

Ten or more counts support this clonotype. The chain joins TRBV5-1 to TRBJ2-6, with D maybe TRBD1 (6 bases). Germline loops: CDR1 SGHRS, CDR2 YFSETQ. The CDR3 sequence is 15 residues long. Trimming left V 3 bases short and J 4 bases short, with 11 bases between. In DNA form, the CDR3 reads TGCGCCAGCAGCTCGACAGGAACCGGGGCCAACGTCCTGACTTTC. It translates to CASSSTGTGANVLTF.

The rearrangement joins TRBV4-1 to TRBJ1-2; D remains unclear. The CDR3 length is 16 residues. Trimming removed 0 bases from V and 3 bases from J, with 14 bases in between. Germline V gene data show CDR1 as MGHRA and CDR2 as YSYEKL. The CDR3 region has the DNA TGCGCCAGCAGCCAAGAGTCTCGGGGTTCTGACTATGGCTACACCTTC. Amino acid sequence: CASSQESRGSDYGYTF.

This clonotype was found many times. The V and J genes are TRBV4-1 and TRBJ2-3; 11 positions agree with TRBD2. The junction had 12 bases not matched to a gene; V was cut back by 0 bases and J by 1 base. Germline V gene sequence: CDR1 MGHRA, CDR2 YSYEKL. The CDR3 is 20 amino acids. The CDR3 sequence: CASSQDWGLAGGPRTDTQYF. CDR3 DNA: TGCGCCAGCAGCCAAGATTGGGGGCTAGCGGGGGGACCGCGCACAGATACGCAGTATTTT.

This clonotype has at least ten counts. V and J are TRBV11-1 and TRBJ2-2; 8 bases are shared with TRBD2. V was clipped by 5 bases and J by 7 bases; unmatched bases: 6. The CDR3 is 14 amino acids. Germline lookup yields CDR1 SGHAT and CDR2 FQDESV (reference sequence). The CDR3 region is CASSTTSGGGELFF. The CDR3 nucleotides are TGTGCCAGCAGCACCACTAGCGGCGGCGGGGAGCTGTTTTTT.

This clonotype was counted between two and nine times. Mismatch with germline at one junction end may stem from a read error. The CDR3 DNA follows: TGTGCCAGCAGACGCCTGGACCTTAGCAATCAGCCCCAGAATTTT. This sequence encodes CASRRLDLSNQPQNF. The chain carries TRBV6-5 and TRBJ1-5; D is uncertain. CDR1 and CDR2 from the germline V gene are MNHEY and SVGAGI. The length of the CDR3 is 15 residues.

This clonotype was seen at least ten times. V usage is TRBV2 and J usage is TRBJ1-1, with D unclear. CDR1 and CDR2 from the germline V gene are SNHLY and FYNNEI. V lost 4 bases to trimming and J lost 5 bases, with 11 bases between them. The CDR3 runs to 13 residues. CDR3 nucleotide sequence: TGTGCCAGCAGTGCTTCTTCGTATACTGAAGCTTTCTTT. As protein: CASSASSYTEAFF.

This clonotype showed up many times. The genes are TRBV5-8 and TRBJ2-7, with 7 bases matching TRBD1. This CDR3 is built from 12 residues. Germline loops: CDR1 SGHTS, CDR2 YDEGEE. V lost 5 bases, J lost 8 bases, and 7 bases stayed unmatched. The CDR3 loop reads CASSFDRAKQYV. CDR3 nucleotides: TGTGCCAGCAGTTTTGACAGGGCGAAGCAGTACGTC.

This clonotype was seen repeatedly, ten times or more. The rearrangement links TRBV6-6 to TRBJ2-5; TRBD2 matches at 7 bases. Germline CDR1 reads MNHNY; CDR2 reads SVGAGI (reference sequence). This CDR3 spans 16 amino acids. J lost 4 bases, V lost 2 bases, and 10 bases had no gene match. The CDR3 region is CASSYGPLAEGETQYF. The DNA of the CDR3 is TGTGCCAGCAGTTACGGGCCTCTAGCGGAGGGAGAGACCCAGTACTTC.

This chain connects TRBV27 to TRBJ1-5, with unresolved D. Trimming took 8 bases from V and 4 from J, leaving 21 bases between them. Germline loops: CDR1 MNHEY, CDR2 SMNVEV (reference sequence). The CDR3 has 16 amino acids. Here the CDR3 reads CASRTTYTTENQPQHF. CDR3 coding DNA: TGTGCCAGCCGAACAACCTACACAACAGAGAATCAGCCCCAGCATTTT.

This chain joins TRBV5-4 and TRBJ2-2, with D tentatively TRBD1 or TRBD2 (6 bases each). The CDR3 loop spans 17 amino acids. CDR1 and CDR2 (germline): SGHNT, YYREEE (reference sequence). V was shortened by 3 bases and J by 1 base, with 16 bases between the two germline ends. For the CDR3, the DNA is TGTGCCAGCAGCTCTTCAGGAGGGGGATGGAACACCGGGGAGCTGTTTTTT. Translation: CASSSSGGGWNTGELFF.

This clonotype was seen many times. The chain carries TRBV5-6 and TRBJ2-2, with TRBD1 identical over 10 bases. Trimming removed 2 bases from V and 3 bases from J; junction bases left unmatched: 4. The CDR3 runs 16 residues. CDR1 is SGHDT and CDR2 is YYEEEE in the germline V gene. CDR3 protein: CASSFRDRGDTGELFF. The DNA of the CDR3 is TGTGCCAGCAGCTTCCGGGACAGGGGTGACACCGGGGAGCTGTTTTTT. Combining the CDR3 with reference TRBV5-6 and TRBJ2-2 gives the whole variable domain DAGVTQSPTHLIKTRGQQVTLRCSPKSGHDTVSWYQQALGQGPQFIFQYYEEEERQRGNFPDRFSGHQFPNYSSELNVNALLLGDSALYLCASSFRDRGDTGELFFGEGSRLTVL.

This clonotype has a count of ten or more. The chain has TRBV7-6 and TRBJ2-6, with TRBD2 identical over 11 bases. Germline V lookup: CDR1 SGHVS, CDR2 FNYEAQ. CDR3 length: 18 amino acids. V shed 1 base, J shed 4 bases, and the junction held 6 bases outside the gene matches. The CDR3: CASSLDPSGGSGANVLTF. The DNA for the CDR3 is TGTGCCAGCAGCTTAGACCCTAGCGGGGGGTCGGGGGCCAACGTCCTGACTTTC.

This clonotype was seen many times. The chain is built from TRBV10-3 and TRBJ2-7; 7 nucleotides align to TRBD1. Trimming at V came to 3 bases and at J to 1 base, leaving 3 bases not matched to a gene. The CDR3 runs to 14 residues. Germline CDR1 and CDR2: ENHRY and SYGVKD. Here the CDR3 DNA reads TGTGCCATCAGTGACACAGGGGTATCCTACGAGCAGTACGTC. The encoded protein is CAISDTGVSYEQYV.

There are many counts of this clonotype. The genes are TRBV7-2 and TRBJ1-6, with D hard to call. The V and J ends lost 5 bases and 10 bases respectively, with 15 bases between them. Germline V CDR1 and CDR2: SGHTA, FQGNSA. This CDR3 has 14 amino acids. The CDR3: CASSDGPSGSPLHF. The CDR3 nucleotides are TGTGCCAGCAGCGATGGACCGTCGGGGTCACCCCTCCACTTT.

This clonotype was observed a few times. The CDR3 protein is CASSQVTGEETQYF. DNA for the CDR3: TGCGCCAGCAGCCAAGTTACGGGGGAAGAGACCCAGTACTTC. The genes are TRBV4-1 and TRBJ2-5, with D possibly being TRBD2 (6 bases). CDR1 is MGHRA, CDR2 YSYEKL, per germline. This CDR3 is 14 amino acids long. Deletions cut 1 base from V and 3 bases from J, with 9 bases between.